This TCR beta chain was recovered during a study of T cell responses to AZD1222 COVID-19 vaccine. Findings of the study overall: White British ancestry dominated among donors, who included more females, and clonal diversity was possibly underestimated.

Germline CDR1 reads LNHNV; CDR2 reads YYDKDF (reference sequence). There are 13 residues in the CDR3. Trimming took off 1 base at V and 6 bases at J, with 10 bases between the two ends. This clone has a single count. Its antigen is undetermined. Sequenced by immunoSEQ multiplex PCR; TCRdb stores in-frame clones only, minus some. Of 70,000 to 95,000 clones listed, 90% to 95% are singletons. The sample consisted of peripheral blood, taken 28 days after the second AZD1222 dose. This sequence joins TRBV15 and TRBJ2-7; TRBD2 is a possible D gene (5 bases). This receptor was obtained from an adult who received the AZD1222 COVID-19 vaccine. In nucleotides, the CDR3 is TGTGCCACCAGCAGAGTGAGGGCGGGCGAGCAGTACTTC. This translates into CATSRVRAGEQYF.